These 11 T cell receptor beta chains share one sample of origin, sequenced in a study of shared T cell receptors in the human thymus. Here immunoSEQ multiplex PCR was the method, and the copy in TCRdb shows in-frame clones only, minus some. The profile shows some 720,000 clones, 88% of them singletons. The sample was also reused in another study, on human thymus T cells.

The sequenced sample was thymocytes. The receptors were gathered from a boy younger than two with a congenital heart defect.

The V call is TRBV28, the J call TRBJ1-5; unclear D gene. CDR3 length equals 12 residues. Looked up from germline, CDR1 is MDHEN and CDR2 is SYDVKM. V shed 0 bases and J shed 5 bases, with 2 bases lying between them. The CDR3 reads CASSLCDQPQHF. The CDR3 bases are TGTGCCAGCAGTTTATGCGATCAGCCCCAGCATTTT.

This clone has only a few counts. The gene calls are TRBV16 and TRBJ1-2; 8 nucleotides line up with TRBD1. The V gene end was trimmed by 4 bases and the J gene end by 6 bases; junction bases not matched to a gene: 13. Germline CDR1 KGHSY, CDR2 FQNENV. The CDR3 totals 16 residues. The CDR3 here is CASSLPRQGRKDGYTF. The CDR3, as DNA: TGTGCCAGCAGCCTCCCTCGACAGGGGAGAAAGGATGGCTACACCTTC.

V gene TRBV4-2 combines with J gene TRBJ2-2, with 9 bases matching TRBD2. Trimming removed 1 base from V and 7 bases from J; junction bases left unmatched: 4. Germline V gene lookup returns CDR1 LGHNA and CDR2 YNFKEQ. CDR3 length: 15 residues. CDR3 in amino acids: CASSQGQLAGGELFF. The DNA for the CDR3 is TGTGCCAGCAGCCAAGGGCAACTAGCGGGCGGGGAGCTGTTTTTT.

This chain links TRBV5-1 with TRBJ2-1; 11 positions match TRBD2. The CDR3 sequence is 19 residues long. Germline trimming cut 4 bases from V and 0 bases from J; bases unmatched to any gene: 12. The V gene's germline CDR1 is SGHRS and CDR2 YFSETQ. CDR3 protein: CASSPPGLAEGSSYNEQFF. DNA for the CDR3: TGCGCCAGCAGCCCACCGGGACTAGCGGAGGGGAGCTCCTACAATGAGCAGTTCTTC. Full variable domain (rest looked up from reference TRBV5-1 and TRBJ2-1): KAGVTQTPRYLIKTRGQQVTLSCSPISGHRSVSWYQQTPGQGLQFLFEYFSETQRNKGNFPGRFSGRQFSNSRSEMNVSTLELGDSALYLCASSPPGLAEGSSYNEQFFGPGTRLTVL.

This clone was seen only once. This chain connects TRBV11-2 to TRBJ2-4, with TRBD1 as a possible D gene (6 bases). The V end was cut by 2 bases, the J end by 9 bases, with 17 bases between. This CDR3 is 15 amino acids long. In germline, CDR1 is SGHAT, CDR2 FQNNGV. The CDR3 region has the DNA TGTGCCAGCAGCTTAAACCCAGCAGGGGCCCCCATTCAGTACTTC. The encoded protein is CASSLNPAGAPIQYF.

The V gene is TRBV7-6, the J gene TRBJ2-2, with 8 bases fitting TRBD2. The CDR3 length is 18 residues. CDR1 SGHVS and CDR2 FNYEAQ come from the germline V gene. Trimming removed 5 bases from V and 5 bases from J; junction bases left unmatched: 16. In nucleotides, the CDR3 is TGTGCCAGCAGCCCCTCTGGAGCGGGAGTTGAGAAGACCGGGGAGCTGTTTTTT. Translated, it gives CASSPSGAGVEKTGELFF.

V usage is TRBV7-2 and J usage is TRBJ1-1; unclear D gene. Germline V CDR1 and CDR2: SGHTA, FQGNSA. V lost 0 bases, J lost 2 bases, and 10 bases lay in between. There are 15 residues in the CDR3. The DNA of the CDR3 is TGTGCCAGCAGCTTAGCGTCCGTTCTAAACACTGAAGCTTTCTTT. Amino acid sequence: CASSLASVLNTEAFF.

J is TRBJ1-1 and V is TRBV12-5; TRBD1 is a possible D gene (6 bases). This CDR3 has 14 residues. The V gene lost 7 bases and the J gene lost 0 bases, with 12 bases spanning the gap. Germline CDR1 LGHNT, CDR2 FRNRAP. The CDR3, as DNA: TGTGCTAGTGCCCGGGACACCTTGAACACTGAAGCTTTCTTT. Its translation is CASARDTLNTEAFF.

V and J are TRBV28 and TRBJ2-1; 7 bases map to TRBD2. Trimming at V came to 3 bases and at J to 0 bases, leaving 2 bases not matched to a gene. The CDR3 contains 15 residues. Looked up from germline, CDR1 is MDHEN and CDR2 is SYDVKM. CDR3 loop: CASSLGGGSYNEQFF. The CDR3 DNA reads as TGTGCCAGCAGTTTGGGGGGGGGCTCCTACAATGAGCAGTTCTTC.

The chain uses TRBV5-6 and TRBJ2-7; TRBD2 agrees at 10 bases. This CDR3 region has 16 residues. J was trimmed by 0 bases and V by 5 bases; bases with no gene match: 8. Germline V CDR1 and CDR2: SGHDT, YYEEEE. CDR3 in amino acids: CASRKGLAYYSYEQYF. In DNA, the CDR3 is TGTGCCAGCAGGAAGGGACTAGCGTATTACTCCTACGAGCAGTACTTC.

This chain joins TRBV27 and TRBJ1-2; possible D gene TRBD1, 6 bases. Per the germline V gene, CDR1 is MNHEY and CDR2 is SMNVEV (reference sequence). Trimming took off 8 bases at V and 1 base at J, with 14 bases between the two ends. The CDR3 is made up of 14 amino acids. The CDR3 region has the DNA TGTGCCAGCCGGGACACAGGCCTTAACTATGGCTACACCTTC. Translation gives CASRDTGLNYGYTF.